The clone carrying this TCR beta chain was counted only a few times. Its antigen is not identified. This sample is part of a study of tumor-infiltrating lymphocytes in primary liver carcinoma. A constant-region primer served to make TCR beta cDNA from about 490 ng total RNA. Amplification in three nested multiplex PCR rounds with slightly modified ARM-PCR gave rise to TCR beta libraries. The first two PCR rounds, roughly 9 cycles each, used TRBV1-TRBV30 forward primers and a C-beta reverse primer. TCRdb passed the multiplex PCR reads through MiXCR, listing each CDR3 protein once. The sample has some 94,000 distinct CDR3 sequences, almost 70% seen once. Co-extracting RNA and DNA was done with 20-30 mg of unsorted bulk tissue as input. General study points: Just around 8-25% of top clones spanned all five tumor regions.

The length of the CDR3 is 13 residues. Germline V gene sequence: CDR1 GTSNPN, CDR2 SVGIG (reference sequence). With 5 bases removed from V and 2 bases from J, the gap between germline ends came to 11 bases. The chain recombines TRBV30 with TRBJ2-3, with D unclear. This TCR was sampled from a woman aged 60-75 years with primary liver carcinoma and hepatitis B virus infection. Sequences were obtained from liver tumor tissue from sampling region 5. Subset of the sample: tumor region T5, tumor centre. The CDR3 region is CAWATGNTDTQYF. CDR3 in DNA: TGTGCCTGGGCGACTGGAAACACAGATACGCAGTATTTT.